This entry is about one T cell receptor (beta chain). Its antigen is unknown. No qualities accompany the bases; no much larger clone lies one base away. The data are from a study of CD8+ T cells in alopecia areata listed by TCRdb under 2018. Describing the broader study: The treated patients took part in an open-label pilot trial in which moderate-to-severe alopecia areata was treated with oral tofacitinib at 5 to 10 mg twice daily. Tofacitinib-treated patients had biopsies at baseline and at 4 and 24 weeks of treatment, with a later scalp biopsy in several patients. In both human patients and the C3H/HeJ mouse model, the study applied high-throughput TCRbeta sequencing to look at T cell clonal expansion in alopecia areata. Clonality in the scalp was compared among normal scalp (n=4), patchy alopecia areata scalp (n=8), and alopecia totalis/universalis scalp (n=8). Human TCRbeta sequencing covered scalp tissue and sorted CD4+ and CD8+ peripheral blood T cells from patchy and totalis/universalis alopecia areata patients and healthy controls. Patients received tofacitinib for 6 to 18 months and were then followed off drug for 6 months to check for delayed response and recurrence. The RNA source kit depended on sample type: the PAXgene miRNA kit for fixed scalp, the miRNeasy kit for PBMCs, and the RNeasy kit for mouse skin. TCRbeta CDR3 regions were amplified by immunoSEQ multiplex PCR with 35 Vbeta forward and 13 Jbeta reverse primers.

Per the publication, the time point label means: baseline before oral tofacitinib. From alopecia areata patients, peripheral blood was collected along with lesional scalp punch biopsies. PBMCs were separated by density centrifugation and stained for CD3, CD4 and CD8, after which CD4+ and CD8+ T cells were sorted on a FACSAria. Preparation of the library involved the immunoSEQ multiplex PCR assay. To provide template for TCR sequencing, every sample had RNA extracted and reverse transcribed into cDNA. First-strand cDNA was synthesized using SuperScript III with a 2:1 mix of oligo-dT and random hexamers. A synthetic immune receptor repertoire was used to gauge amplification bias, and whatever bias remained was removed computationally. In the source study's methods: After raw reads were preprocessed to remove errors, the CDR3 was defined following IMGT conventions as running from the conserved cysteine to phenylalanine. Clonality was calculated as 1 minus Shannon entropy normalized by log2 of the number of productive unique TCRs. Whether each scalp clone was CD4 or CD8 was inferred by checking scalp TCRbeta sequences against the CD4 and CD8 repertoires from sorted blood. TCRdb mirrors the immuneACCESS table, restricted to in-frame sequences. Some clones are absent from its copies; in checked studies, under half trace to an unresolved V gene, and the reason for the others is unknown. That table is the source of V, J and clone size, and D and trimming were worked out from the DNA. This sample comprises roughly 150,000 clones, over 70% of them detected only once. The ten biggest clones cover roughly 16% of the sample.

The germline V gene yields SGHTA for CDR1 and FQGNSA for CDR2. After removal of 2 bases from V and 6 bases from J, the junction retains 8 bases not matched to a gene. Its CDR3 holds 16 amino acids, cysteine through phenylalanine. Only CDR3 DNA is held: 48 bases, read in frame from base 1. Results the study describes overall, beyond this receptor: Resident alphabeta T cells in normal human skin are also sequenced, complicating scalp TCR repertoire analysis, unlike mouse skin dominated by gammadelta T cells. Shared TCR sequences between patients were less evident than in mice, which may be partly attributable to HLA diversity in the patient population. Compared with normal scalp, lesional scalp had higher clonality and more expanded CD8+ clones, particularly in alopecia totalis/universalis, a pattern that suggests antigenic drive.

The chain employs TRBV7-2 and TRBJ2-1; 9 middle bases align to TRBD2. The receptor was derived from a human donor with alopecia areata. The sequenced sample was CD8+ T cells sorted from blood, obtained at week 0. The bases read TGTGCCAGCAGCTTATTTGCGGGGGGGCACGGCAATGAGCAGTTCTTC. This translates into CASSLFAGGHGNEQFF.